This is a list of T cell receptor beta chains from one sample in a study of blood T cell repertoires in COVID-19. TCRdb keeps only in-frame clones here, not all; method: immunoSEQ multiplex PCR. In the table there are about 250,000 clones, 80% to 90% of which are singletons. The sample consisted of PBMCs or T cells enriched from blood (not recorded which). These receptors all come from a man younger than 35 who had recovered from COVID-19. Each CDR3 is given with its conserved first and last residue. A D gene is named only where the DNA matches it firmly. Expanded clones get a size class; other rows say once, few or many, or leave the size out.

clone_size	v_call	d_call	cdr3_length	j_call	cdr3_aa	cdr3_nt
NA	TRBV19	NA	14	TRBJ2-2	CASSIVYLTGELFF	TGTGCCAGTAGTATAGTCTACCTCACCGGGGAGCTGTTTTTT
NA	TRBV28	TRBD1	13	TRBJ1-2	CASSPRGNYGYTF	TGTGCCAGCAGCCCCAGGGGGAACTATGGCTACACCTTC
NA	TRBV28	TRBD1	13	TRBJ1-4	CASRSGQNEKLFF	TGTGCCAGCAGGTCGGGACAGAATGAAAAACTGTTTTTT
once	TRBV5-1	TRBD2	17	TRBJ2-1	CASSLGTSGRVYNEQFF	TGCGCCAGCAGCTTGGGGACTAGCGGGAGGGTGTACAATGAGCAGTTCTTC
few	TRBV19	TRBD1	14	TRBJ2-1	CASKWTGGINEQFF	TGTGCCAGTAAATGGACAGGGGGCATCAATGAGCAGTTCTTC
NA	TRBV18	TRBD2	17	TRBJ2-7	CASSPSSGGITSYEQYF	TGTGCCAGCTCACCATCAAGCGGGGGGATAACCTCCTACGAGCAGTACTTC
NA	TRBV6-5	NA	13	TRBJ1-2	CASSYSQGGGYTF	TGTGCCAGCAGTTACTCCCAGGGCGGCGGCTACACCTTC
NA	TRBV2	NA	13	TRBJ2-1	CASSEGRGYEQFF	TGTGCCAGCAGTGAAGGGCGAGGGTATGAGCAGTTCTTC
NA	TRBV12-3/TRBV12-4	NA	12	TRBJ2-5	CASGASVETQYF	TGTGCCAGCGGGGCTTCAGTGGAGACCCAGTACTTC
NA	TRBV5-8	TRBD1	14	TRBJ1-1	CASSRGQGAGEAFF	TGTGCCAGCAGCAGGGGACAGGGGGCTGGTGAAGCTTTCTTT
NA	TRBV27	NA	13	TRBJ1-5	CASRTAADQPQHF	TGTGCCAGCAGGACAGCCGCGGATCAGCCCCAGCATTTT
NA	TRBV5-4	NA	14	TRBJ2-3	CASSPRGGTDTQYF	TGTGCCAGCAGCCCTAGGGGGGGAACAGATACGCAGTATTTT
NA	TRBV19	NA	16	TRBJ2-1	CASSISHSLTYNEQFF	TGTGCCAGTAGTATTAGTCATTCTCTGACCTACAATGAGCAGTTCTTC
NA	TRBV5-1	TRBD2	17	TRBJ2-1	CASSFRHRTSGYNEQFF	TGCGCCAGCAGCTTTAGACATAGGACTAGCGGCTACAATGAGCAGTTCTTC
NA	TRBV2	NA	13	TRBJ2-1	CASSVGSYNEQFF	TGTGCCAGCAGTGTTGGTAGCTACAATGAGCAGTTCTTC
few	TRBV2	NA	12	TRBJ1-5	CASSESGQPQHF	TGTGCCAGCAGTGAATCGGGACAGCCCCAGCATTTT
NA	TRBV4-1	NA	16	TRBJ1-4	CASSPGDKSSDEKLFF	TGCGCCAGCAGCCCTGGGGACAAAAGCTCAGATGAAAAACTGTTTTTT
NA	TRBV3-1/TRBV3-2	TRBD2	22	TRBJ2-5	CASSRRFIVGTSGIGYQETQYF	TGTGCCAGCAGCCGCAGATTTATCGTCGGGACTAGCGGGATTGGGTACCAAGAGACCCAGTACTTC
once	TRBV5-5	NA	17	TRBJ2-7	CASSSLSITGQNYGQYF	TGTGCCAGCAGCTCCCTGAGCATAACAGGCCAGAATTACGGGCAGTACTTC
NA	TRBV4-2	NA	15	TRBJ1-4	CASSQPEGANEKLFF	TGTGCCAGCAGCCAACCAGAGGGTGCTAATGAAAAACTGTTTTTT
NA	TRBV19	NA	16	TRBJ1-5	CASSIGSPVSNQPQHF	TGTGCCAGTAGTATAGGGTCACCAGTCAGCAATCAGCCCCAGCATTTT
once	TRBV24-1	NA	15	TRBJ2-5	CATSDASLGAQTQYF	TGTGCCACCAGTGATGCGTCCTTGGGGGCTCAGACCCAGTACTTC
few	TRBV27	TRBD2	16	TRBJ2-1	CASSSASGSSYNEQFF	TGTGCCAGCAGTTCTGCTAGCGGCAGCTCCTACAATGAGCAGTTCTTC
NA	TRBV5-4	NA	14	TRBJ2-2	CASSTLISTGELFF	TGTGCCAGCAGCACCTTAATTAGTACCGGGGAGCTGTTTTTT
NA	TRBV5-1	TRBD1	15	TRBJ1-2	CASSLSRQGAGGYTF	TGCGCCAGCAGCTTGAGTCGGCAGGGGGCGGGAGGCTACACCTTC
NA	TRBV20-1	TRBD1	11	TRBJ2-7	CSARGTGTVAF	TGCAGTGCTAGGGGTACCGGGACAGTGGCCTTC
NA	TRBV28	NA	16	TRBJ2-1	CASSSSEAGSYNEQFF	TGTGCCAGCAGTTCCTCGGAGGCGGGGTCCTACAATGAGCAGTTCTTC
NA	TRBV27	NA	13	TRBJ1-2	CASSLGGSAGYTF	TGTGCCAGCAGTTTAGGGGGCTCTGCTGGCTACACCTTC
NA	TRBV7-3	TRBD1	15	TRBJ2-2	CASSSGTGGTGELFF	TGTGCCAGCAGCTCTGGGACAGGGGGCACCGGGGAGCTGTTTTTT
NA	TRBV3-1/TRBV3-2	NA	12	TRBJ2-5	CASSQELETQYF	TGTGCCAGCAGCCAGGAGCTAGAGACCCAGTACTTC
NA	TRBV7-9	NA	16	TRBJ2-2	CASSFLRDTVRGELFF	TGTGCCAGCAGCTTTCTCCGGGACACGGTCCGCGGGGAGCTGTTTTTT
NA	TRBV10-3	TRBD1	14	TRBJ1-6	CAISETGGESPLHF	TGTGCCATCAGTGAGACAGGGGGTGAATCACCCCTCCACTTT